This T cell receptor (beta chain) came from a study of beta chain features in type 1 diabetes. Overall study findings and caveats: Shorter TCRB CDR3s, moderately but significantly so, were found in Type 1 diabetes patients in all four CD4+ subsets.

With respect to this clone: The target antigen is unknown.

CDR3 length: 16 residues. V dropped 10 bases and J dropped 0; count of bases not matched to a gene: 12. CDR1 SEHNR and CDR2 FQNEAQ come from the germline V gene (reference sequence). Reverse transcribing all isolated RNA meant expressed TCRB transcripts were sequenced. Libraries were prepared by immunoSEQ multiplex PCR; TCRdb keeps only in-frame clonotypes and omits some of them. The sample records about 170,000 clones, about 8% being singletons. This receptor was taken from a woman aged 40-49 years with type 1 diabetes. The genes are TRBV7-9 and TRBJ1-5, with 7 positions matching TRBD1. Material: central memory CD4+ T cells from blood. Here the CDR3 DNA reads TGTGCCACCGCGGGTCCCGGGACAGATAGCAATCAGCCCCAGCATTTT. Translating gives CATAGPGTDSNQPQHF.